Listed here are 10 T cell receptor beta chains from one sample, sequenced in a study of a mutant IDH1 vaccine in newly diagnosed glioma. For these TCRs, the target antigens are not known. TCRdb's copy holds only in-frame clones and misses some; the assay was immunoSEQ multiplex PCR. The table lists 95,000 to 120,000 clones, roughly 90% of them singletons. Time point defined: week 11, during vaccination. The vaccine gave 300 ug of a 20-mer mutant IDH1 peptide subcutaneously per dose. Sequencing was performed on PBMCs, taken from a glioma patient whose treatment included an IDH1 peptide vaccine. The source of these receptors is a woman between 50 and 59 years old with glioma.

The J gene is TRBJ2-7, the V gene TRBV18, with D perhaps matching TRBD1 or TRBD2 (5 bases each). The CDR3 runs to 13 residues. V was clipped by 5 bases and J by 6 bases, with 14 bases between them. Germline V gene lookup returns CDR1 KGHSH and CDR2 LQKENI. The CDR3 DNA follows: TGTGCCAGCTCATTCACACCGAGGGGCGAGCAGTACTTC. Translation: CASSFTPRGEQYF.

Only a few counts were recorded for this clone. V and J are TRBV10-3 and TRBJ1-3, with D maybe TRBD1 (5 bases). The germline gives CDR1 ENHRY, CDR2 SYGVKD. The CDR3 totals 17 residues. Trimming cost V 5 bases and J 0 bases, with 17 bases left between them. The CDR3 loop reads CAISTPRQGYSGNTIYF. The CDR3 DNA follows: TGTGCCATCAGTACGCCTCGGCAGGGCTACTCTGGAAACACCATATATTTT.

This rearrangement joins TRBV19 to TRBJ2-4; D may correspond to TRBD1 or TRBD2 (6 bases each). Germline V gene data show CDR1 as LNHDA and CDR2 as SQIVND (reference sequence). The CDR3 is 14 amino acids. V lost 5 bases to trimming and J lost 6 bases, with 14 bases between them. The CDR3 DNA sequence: TGTGCCAGTAGTTCCCGAGAGGGGGGAAACATTCAGTACTTC. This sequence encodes CASSSREGGNIQYF. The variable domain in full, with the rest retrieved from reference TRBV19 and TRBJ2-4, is DGGITQSPKYLFRKEGQNVTLSCEQNLNHDAMYWYRQDPGQGLRLIYYSQIVNDFQKGDIAEGYSVSREKKESFPLTVTSAQKNPTAFYLCASSSREGGNIQYFGAGTRLSVL.

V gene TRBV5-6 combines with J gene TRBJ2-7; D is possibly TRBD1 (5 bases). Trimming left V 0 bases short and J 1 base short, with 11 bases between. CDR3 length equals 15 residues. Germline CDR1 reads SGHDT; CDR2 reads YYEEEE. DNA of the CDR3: TGTGCCAGCAGCTTGGTGGCAGGGCCATCCTACGAGCAGTACTTC. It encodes CASSLVAGPSYEQYF.

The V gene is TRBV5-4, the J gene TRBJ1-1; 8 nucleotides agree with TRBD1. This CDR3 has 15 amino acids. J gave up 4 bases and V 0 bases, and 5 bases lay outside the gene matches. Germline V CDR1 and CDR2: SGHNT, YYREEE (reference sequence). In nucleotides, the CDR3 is TGTGCCAGCAGCTTGGCAGGACAGGGAGGCACTGAAGCTTTCTTT. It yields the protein CASSLAGQGGTEAFF.

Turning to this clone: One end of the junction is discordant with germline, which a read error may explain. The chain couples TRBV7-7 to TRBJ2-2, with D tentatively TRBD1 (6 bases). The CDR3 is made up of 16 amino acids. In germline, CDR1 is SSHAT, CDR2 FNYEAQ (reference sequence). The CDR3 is CASSPNPGENTGELFF. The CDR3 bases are TGTGCTAGCAGCCCAAACCCAGGGGAGAACACCGGGGAGCTGTTTTTT.

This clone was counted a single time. CDR3 DNA sequence: TGTGCCAGCTCACCACGGTCCGGTTGGGGGGGAGGCGAGCAGTACTTC. It specifies CASSPRSGWGGGEQYF. The chain employs TRBV18 and TRBJ2-7; 7 nucleotides match TRBD2. With V trimmed by 1 base and J by 6 bases, 12 bases remained unmatched. CDR1 KGHSH and CDR2 LQKENI come from the germline V gene. The CDR3 is made up of 16 amino acids. Variable domain in full (rest from reference TRBV18 and TRBJ2-7): NAGVMQNPRHLVRRRGQEARLRCSPMKGHSHVYWYRQLPEEGLKFMVYLQKENIIDESGMPKERFSAEFPKEGPSILRIQQVVRGDSAAYFCASSPRSGWGGGEQYFGPGTRLTVT.

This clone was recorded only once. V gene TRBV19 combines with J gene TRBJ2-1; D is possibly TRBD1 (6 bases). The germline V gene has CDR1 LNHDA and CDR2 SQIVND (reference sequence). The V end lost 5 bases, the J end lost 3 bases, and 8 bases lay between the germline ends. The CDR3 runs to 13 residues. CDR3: CASSGGHYNEQFF. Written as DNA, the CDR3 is TGTGCCAGTAGTGGGGGACACTACAATGAGCAGTTCTTC.

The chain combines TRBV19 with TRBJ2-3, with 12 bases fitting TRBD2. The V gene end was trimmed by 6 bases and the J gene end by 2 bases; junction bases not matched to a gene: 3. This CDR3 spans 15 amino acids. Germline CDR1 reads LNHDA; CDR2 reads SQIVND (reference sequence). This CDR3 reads CASRTSGRSTDTQYF. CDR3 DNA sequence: TGTGCCAGTAGAACTAGCGGGAGGTCCACAGATACGCAGTATTTT.

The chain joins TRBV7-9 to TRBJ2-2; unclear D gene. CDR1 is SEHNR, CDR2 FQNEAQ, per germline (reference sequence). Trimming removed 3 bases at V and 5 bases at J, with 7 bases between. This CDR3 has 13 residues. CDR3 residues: CASSLTRTGELFF. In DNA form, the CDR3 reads TGTGCCAGCAGCTTGACTCGGACCGGGGAGCTGTTTTTT.